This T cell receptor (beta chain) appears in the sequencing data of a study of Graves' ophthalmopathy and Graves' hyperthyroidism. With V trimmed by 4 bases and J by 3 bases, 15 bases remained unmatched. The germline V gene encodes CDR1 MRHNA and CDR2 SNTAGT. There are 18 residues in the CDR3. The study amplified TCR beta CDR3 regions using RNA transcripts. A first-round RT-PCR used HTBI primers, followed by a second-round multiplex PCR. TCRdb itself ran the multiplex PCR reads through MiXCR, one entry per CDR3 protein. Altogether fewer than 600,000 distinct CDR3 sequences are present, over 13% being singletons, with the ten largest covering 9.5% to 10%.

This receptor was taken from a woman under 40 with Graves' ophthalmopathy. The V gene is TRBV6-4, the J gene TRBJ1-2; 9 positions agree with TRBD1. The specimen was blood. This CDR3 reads CASSASSGTGITYYGYTF. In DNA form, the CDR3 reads TGTGCCAGCAGTGCCTCCTCCGGGACAGGGATCACCTACTATGGCTACACCTTC.